The clone carrying this T cell receptor beta chain was seen more than once but under ten times. Its antigen is not identified. Some clones are missing from TCRdb's copy, which holds only in-frame ones; the method was immunoSEQ multiplex PCR. Of more than 25,000 clones listed, roughly four fifths are singletons. The record originates from a study of neoadjuvant nivolumab and ipilimumab in lung cancer. For the study at large: Nivolumab 3 mg/kg was given days 1, 15 and 29, plus ipilimumab 1 mg/kg day 1 in combination.

Study-level results: Pretherapy blood TCR richness correlated positively with resected tumor richness. Only a small number of samples underwent TCR sequencing.

The input for sequencing was tumor tissue, taken after neoadjuvant nivolumab, alone or with ipilimumab, at or shortly before surgery. The TCR sequence derives from an adult with non-small cell lung cancer.

DNA of the CDR3: TGTGCCAGTAGTATAGCAGAAGGAGACAAAGCTTTCTTT. Translating gives CASSIAEGDKAFF. V and J are TRBV19 and TRBJ1-1; D not resolved. The germline gives CDR1 LNHDA, CDR2 SQIVND (reference sequence). V lost 1 base to trimming and J lost 9 bases, with 12 bases between them. This CDR3 has 13 amino acids.